The rows below give T cell receptor beta chains drawn from one sample of a study of T cell responses to AZD1222 COVID-19 vaccine. The repertoire was sequenced with immunoSEQ multiplex PCR; TCRdb's copy has only in-frame clones and lacks some. The sample holds approximately 130,000 clones, roughly 93% seen once. Sample: peripheral blood, taken on day 0 of AZD1222 vaccination. Every receptor here comes from an adult in good health. Each CDR3 is given with its conserved first and last residue. D genes are given only for firm matches. A row's size may be missing; if present it is once, few, many or a size class.

CDR3 protein: CATSPRGSVTEAFF; CDR3 DNA: TGTGCCACCAGCCCCAGGGGTTCGGTTACTGAAGCTTTCTTT; J gene: TRBJ1-1; D gene: .; V gene: TRBV24-1; clone size: .
CDR3 protein: CASRLSDRGSYEQYF; CDR3 DNA: TGCGCCAGCAGGCTCTCGGACAGGGGTTCCTACGAGCAGTACTTC; J gene: TRBJ2-7; D gene: TRBD1; V gene: TRBV5-1; clone size: .
CDR3 protein: CASSEDSDRGGEAFF; CDR3 DNA: TGCGCCAGCAGTGAAGATTCAGACAGGGGAGGTGAAGCTTTCTTT; J gene: TRBJ1-1; D gene: TRBD1; V gene: TRBV10-2; clone size: .
CDR3 protein: CASSLGQGRGETQYF; CDR3 DNA: TGTGCCAGCAGCTTGGGACAGGGCCGGGGGGAGACCCAGTACTTC; J gene: TRBJ2-5; D gene: TRBD1; V gene: TRBV7-6; clone size: .
CDR3 protein: CASSAGGYEQYF; CDR3 DNA: TGCGCCAGCAGCGCGGGAGGCTACGAGCAGTACTTC; J gene: TRBJ2-7; D gene: TRBD2; V gene: TRBV10-2; clone size: .
CDR3 protein: CASSSQGQGASNSPLHF; CDR3 DNA: TGTGCCAGCAGCTCCCAGGGACAGGGGGCGTCTAATTCACCCCTCCACTTT; J gene: TRBJ1-6; D gene: TRBD1; V gene: TRBV7-2; clone size: .
CDR3 protein: CASSLTGGIGSYNEQFF; CDR3 DNA: TGTGCCAGCAGCTTAACGGGGGGGATCGGCTCCTACAATGAGCAGTTCTTC; J gene: TRBJ2-1; D gene: TRBD2; V gene: TRBV7-3; clone size: .
CDR3 protein: CASSPTPGPQAEGVNEQFF; CDR3 DNA: TGTGCCAGCAGCCCGACGCCGGGACCCCAAGCGGAGGGGGTAAATGAGCAGTTCTTC; J gene: TRBJ2-1; D gene: .; V gene: TRBV7-6; clone size: .
CDR3 protein: CSVRNSGELFF; CDR3 DNA: TGCAGCGTTCGGAACTCCGGGGAGCTGTTTTTT; J gene: TRBJ2-2; D gene: .; V gene: TRBV29-1; clone size: .
CDR3 protein: CASSQGRNTEAFF; CDR3 DNA: TGCGCCAGCAGCCAAGGACGGAACACTGAAGCTTTCTTT; J gene: TRBJ1-1; D gene: .; V gene: TRBV4-1; clone size: .
CDR3 protein: CASVPRDTVSYGYTF; CDR3 DNA: TGTGCCAGCGTTCCCCGGGACACCGTTTCCTATGGCTACACCTTC; J gene: TRBJ1-2; D gene: .; V gene: TRBV28; clone size: .
CDR3 protein: CAISEGQAGELFF; CDR3 DNA: TGTGCCATCAGTGAGGGCCAGGCCGGGGAGCTGTTTTTT; J gene: TRBJ2-2; D gene: .; V gene: TRBV10-3; clone size: .
CDR3 protein: CASSLGGRDLREAFF; CDR3 DNA: TGCGCCAGCAGCTTGGGGGGGCGGGACCTCAGGGAAGCTTTCTTT; J gene: TRBJ1-1; D gene: .; V gene: TRBV5-1; clone size: .
CDR3 protein: CASSLAGARTQYF; CDR3 DNA: TGTGCCAGCAGTTTAGCGGGCGCGAGGACCCAGTACTTC; J gene: TRBJ2-5; D gene: .; V gene: TRBV12-3/TRBV12-4; clone size: .
CDR3 protein: CASSNGVAGLSYEQYF; CDR3 DNA: TGTGCCAGTAGTAACGGAGTGGCAGGTCTCTCCTACGAGCAGTACTTC; J gene: TRBJ2-7; D gene: .; V gene: TRBV19; clone size: .
CDR3 protein: CASSLGTNTEAFF; CDR3 DNA: TGTGCCAGCAGCTTGGGTACGAACACTGAAGCTTTCTTT; J gene: TRBJ1-1; D gene: .; V gene: TRBV5-5; clone size: .
CDR3 protein: CASSFFQGSYEQYF; CDR3 DNA: TGTGCCAGCAGCTTTTTCCAGGGCTCCTACGAGCAGTACTTC; J gene: TRBJ2-7; D gene: .; V gene: TRBV13; clone size: .
CDR3 protein: CASSFDYSSYNEQFF; CDR3 DNA: TGTGCCAGCAGCTTTGATTATAGCTCCTACAATGAGCAGTTCTTC; J gene: TRBJ2-1; D gene: .; V gene: TRBV6-2/TRBV6-3; clone size: .
CDR3 protein: CASSQAVGLKINEQYF; CDR3 DNA: TGCGCCAGCAGCCAAGCAGTGGGACTGAAAATTAACGAGCAGTACTTC; J gene: TRBJ2-7; D gene: .; V gene: TRBV4-1; clone size: .
CDR3 protein: CATSRGEGGRFYGYTF; CDR3 DNA: TGTGCCACCAGCAGAGGAGAGGGAGGGAGATTCTATGGCTACACCTTC; J gene: TRBJ1-2; D gene: .; V gene: TRBV15; clone size: once
CDR3 protein: CASSLVGDTQYF; CDR3 DNA: TGTGCCAGCAGCTTAGTAGGCGATACGCAGTATTTT; J gene: TRBJ2-3; D gene: .; V gene: TRBV11-2; clone size: .
CDR3 protein: CASSRTSGVAKNIQYF; CDR3 DNA: TGTGCCAGCAGCCGGACTAGCGGAGTAGCCAAAAACATTCAGTACTTC; J gene: TRBJ2-4; D gene: TRBD2; V gene: TRBV3-1/TRBV3-2; clone size: .